This paragraph reports one T cell receptor beta chain. It lacks a known antigen. No clone much larger than this one lies a single base away; base qualities are absent. The immunoSEQ Assay, a bias-controlled multiplex PCR, was used to amplify TCRbeta CDR3 regions from genomic DNA. The published analysis was carried out like this. The number of nucleated cells in each sample was estimated from the amplification of reference gene primers within the assay. To quantify the absolute abundance of each unique TCRbeta CDR3 rearrangement, sequence reads were collapsed and filtered. For each sample, productive Simpson clonality was calculated as the square root of Simpson's diversity index over productive rearrangements. Imported from immuneACCESS, the table was reduced by TCRdb to in-frame sequences with V and J called. These copies leave out some clones; in studies compared against another copy, an unresolved V gene accounts for under half, and the cause of the remainder is not known. The DNA gave D and trimming, while V, J and clone size come from that table. Within this sample are roughly 160,000 clones, with more than 85% of them counted one time only. The ten largest clones add up to under 0.7% of the sample.

The CDR3 numbers 14 residues from cysteine through phenylalanine. Only the CDR3 region is kept as DNA, spanning 42 bases read in frame from base 1. The germline V gene (reference sequence) supplies CDR1 SEHNR and CDR2 FQNEAQ. Clipping removes 5 bases from V and 5 bases from J, with 8 as the unmatched junction base count. This sample stems from a study of blood T cell repertoires in COVID-19 (dated by TCRdb to the early 2020s). Describing the broader study: Samples from collaborators originated in the United States, Italy and Spain and spanned both the acute and convalescent phases of COVID-19. The prospective study material was composed of cDNA or gDNA derived from T cells, B-cell-depleted T cells, or PBMCs. Where available, HLA class I and class II types were obtained from metadata supplied by the sample provider rather than from assay-based typing. The repertoires were released in a freely available public database intended as a resource for research on the immune response to SARS-CoV-2. Subjects who had been exposed to COVID-19, were actively infected with it, or had recovered from it provided the deeply sampled blood TCRbeta repertoires that made up the dataset. Samples came from the ongoing ImmuneRACE study (first 160 participants) plus 1,254 subjects from 6 global collaborators. The sample metadata nearly always contained a de-identified subject ID, COVID-19 status, age in years and sex.

At one collaborating source in Seattle, patients were enrolled during active infection and were followed longitudinally through the course of disease. The collaborating institutions used their own protocols to collect whole blood in K2EDTA tubes. For TCRbeta analysis, collaborator samples were shipped as frozen whole blood, as isolated PBMCs, or as DNA extracted from either sample type. Points the paper makes about the study in general: Clinical and demographic metadata were provided uncurated, with the amount varying by source and participant.

Input material: peripheral blood. This sequence was found in a man between 60 and 75 years old with COVID-19, enrolled during active disease. Recombination linked TRBV7-9 to TRBJ1-1, and TRBD1 aligns with 7 junction nucleotides. The bases read TGTGCCAGCAGCCCTACCTCGGACAGGACTGAAGCTTTCTTT. It encodes CASSPTSDRTEAFF.